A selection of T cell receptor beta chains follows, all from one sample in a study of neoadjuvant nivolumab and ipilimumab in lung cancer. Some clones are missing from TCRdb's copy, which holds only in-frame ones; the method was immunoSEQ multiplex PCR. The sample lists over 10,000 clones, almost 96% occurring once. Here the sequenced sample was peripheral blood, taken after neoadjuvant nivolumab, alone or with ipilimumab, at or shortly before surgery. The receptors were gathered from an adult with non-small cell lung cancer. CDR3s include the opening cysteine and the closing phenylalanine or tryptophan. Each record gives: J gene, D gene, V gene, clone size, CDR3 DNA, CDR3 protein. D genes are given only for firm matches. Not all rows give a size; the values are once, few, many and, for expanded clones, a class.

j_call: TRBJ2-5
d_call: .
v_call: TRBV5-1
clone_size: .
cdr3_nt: TGCGCCAGCAGCTTGGAGGGGACGGAGACCCAGTACTTC
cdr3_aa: CASSLEGTETQYF

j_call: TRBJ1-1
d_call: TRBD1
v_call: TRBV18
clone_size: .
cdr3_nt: TGTGCCAGCTCACCATCCCAGGGGGAACTAGCCAACACTGAAGCTTTCTTT
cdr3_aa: CASSPSQGELANTEAFF

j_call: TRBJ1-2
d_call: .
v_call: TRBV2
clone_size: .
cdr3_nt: TGTGCCAGCAGTGAAAGGTTAGGGACCCCTAACTATGGCTACACCTTC
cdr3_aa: CASSERLGTPNYGYTF

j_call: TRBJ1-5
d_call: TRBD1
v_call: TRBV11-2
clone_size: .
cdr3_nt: TGTGCCAGCAGCTTAGGAGGCAGGGGGCCCGGGCAGCCCCAGCATTTT
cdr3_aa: CASSLGGRGPGQPQHF

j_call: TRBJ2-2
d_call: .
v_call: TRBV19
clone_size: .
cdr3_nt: TGTGCCAGTAGCGACAGGTTCGGGGAGCTGTTTTTT
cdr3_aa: CASSDRFGELFF

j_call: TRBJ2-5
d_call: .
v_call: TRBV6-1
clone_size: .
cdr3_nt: TGTGCCAGCCTAGTTGGGGAGACCCAGTACTTC
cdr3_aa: CASLVGETQYF

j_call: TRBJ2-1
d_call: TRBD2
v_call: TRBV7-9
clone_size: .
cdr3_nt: TGTGCCAGCAGAAAACGGGGGGGATCGGGTATTGAGAGTGAGCAGTTCTTC
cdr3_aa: CASRKRGGSGIESEQFF

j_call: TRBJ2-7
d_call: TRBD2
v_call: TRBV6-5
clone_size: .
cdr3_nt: TGTGCCAGCAGTTACTCAGCGGGAGGGACCTACGAGCAGTACTTC
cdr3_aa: CASSYSAGGTYEQYF

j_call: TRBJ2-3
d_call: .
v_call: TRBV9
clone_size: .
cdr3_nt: TGTGCCAGCACCAGTGGGGGCGGGCTTACAGATACGCAGTATTTT
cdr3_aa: CASTSGGGLTDTQYF

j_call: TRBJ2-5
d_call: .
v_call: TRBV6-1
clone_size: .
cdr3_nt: TGTGCCAGCAGCCCCCCCGGACTTCAAGAGACCCAGTACTTC
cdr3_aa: CASSPPGLQETQYF

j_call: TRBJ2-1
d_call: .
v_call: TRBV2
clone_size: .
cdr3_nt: TGTGCCAGCAGTCTCGGCTTCAGCTCCTACAATGAGCAGTTCTTC
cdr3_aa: CASSLGFSSYNEQFF

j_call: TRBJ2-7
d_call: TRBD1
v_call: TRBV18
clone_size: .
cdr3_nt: TGTGCCAGCTCACCACCGGGACAGGGAACCTACGAGCAGTACTTC
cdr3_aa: CASSPPGQGTYEQYF

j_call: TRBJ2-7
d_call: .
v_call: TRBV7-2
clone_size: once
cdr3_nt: TGTGCCAGCAGTGTGGAGGGGACCGTGGGGGAGCAGTACTTC
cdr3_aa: CASSVEGTVGEQYF

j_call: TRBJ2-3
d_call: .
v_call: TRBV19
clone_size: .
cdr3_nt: TGTGCCACCACTCCCTCACTCGTCGGGGATACGCAGTATTTT
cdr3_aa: CATTPSLVGDTQYF

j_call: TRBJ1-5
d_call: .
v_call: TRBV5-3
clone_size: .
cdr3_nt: TGTGCCAGAAGCTTGTGCCGGGCTCAGCCTTTT
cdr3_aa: CARSLCRAQPF

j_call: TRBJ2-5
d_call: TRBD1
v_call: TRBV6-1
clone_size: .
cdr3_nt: TGTGCCAGCAGTGAAAGAGGGGGCTGGGAGACCCAGTACTTC
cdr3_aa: CASSERGGWETQYF

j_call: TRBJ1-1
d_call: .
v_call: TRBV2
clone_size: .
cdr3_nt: TGTGCCAGCGGTGACAGGTTACGGACTGAAGCTTTCTTT
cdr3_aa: CASGDRLRTEAFF

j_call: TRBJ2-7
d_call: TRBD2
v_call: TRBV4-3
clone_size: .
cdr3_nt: TGCGCCAGCAGCCAATCTGGACTAGCGGGAGGGCGGGAGCAGTACTTC
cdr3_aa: CASSQSGLAGGREQYF

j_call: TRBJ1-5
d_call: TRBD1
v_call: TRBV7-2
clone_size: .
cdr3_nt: TGTGCCAGCAGCCCAAGACAGGGTAACAATCAGCCCCAGCATTTT
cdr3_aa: CASSPRQGNNQPQHF

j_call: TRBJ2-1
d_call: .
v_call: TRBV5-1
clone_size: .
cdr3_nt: TGCGCCAGCAGCTTGTTAAGCGCGAGCTCCTACAATGAGCAGTTCTTC
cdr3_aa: CASSLLSASSYNEQFF

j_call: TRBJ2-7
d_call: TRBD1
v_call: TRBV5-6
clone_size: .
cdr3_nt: TGTGCCAGCAGCTTGAGGGACAGGGCCTTGCAGTACTTC
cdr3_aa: CASSLRDRALQYF

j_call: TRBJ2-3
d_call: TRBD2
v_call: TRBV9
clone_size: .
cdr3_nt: TGTGCCAGCAGCACACGACTAGCGGGAGGCCTCTATGGGTCCCATACGCAGTATTTT
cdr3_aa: CASSTRLAGGLYGSHTQYF

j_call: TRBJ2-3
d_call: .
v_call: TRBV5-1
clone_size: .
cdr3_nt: TGCGCCAGCAGCTTACGAGCGGGAGATACGCAGTATTTT
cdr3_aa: CASSLRAGDTQYF

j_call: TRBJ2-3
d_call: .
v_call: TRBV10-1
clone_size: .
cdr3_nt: TGCGCCAGCAGTGAGGCGGGGGCCAATCGAGATACGCAGTATTTT
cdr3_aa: CASSEAGANRDTQYF

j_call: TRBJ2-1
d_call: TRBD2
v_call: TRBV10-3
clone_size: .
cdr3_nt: TGTGCCATCAGTGGTCCGAGAGGCACCCTCTCGGGGGGGAATTACAATGAGCAGTTCTTC
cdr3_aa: CAISGPRGTLSGGNYNEQFF

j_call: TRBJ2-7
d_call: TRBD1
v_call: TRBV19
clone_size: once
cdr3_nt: TGTGCCAGTAGTATTTTACCCGGACAGGGTAGGTACGAGCAGTACTTC
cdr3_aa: CASSILPGQGRYEQYF

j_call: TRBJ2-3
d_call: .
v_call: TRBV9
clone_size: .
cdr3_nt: TGTGCCACCGCGGCAGGGTCCACAGATACGCAGTATTTT
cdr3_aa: CATAAGSTDTQYF

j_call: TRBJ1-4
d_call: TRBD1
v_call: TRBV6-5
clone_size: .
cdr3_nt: TGTGCCAGCAGGAAGAGGACAGGGGATGAAAAACTGTTTTTT
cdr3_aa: CASRKRTGDEKLFF

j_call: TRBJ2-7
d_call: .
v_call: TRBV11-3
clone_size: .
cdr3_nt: TGTGCCAGCAGCATCGGGGGACGCGTTGACGAGCAGTACTTC
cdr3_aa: CASSIGGRVDEQYF

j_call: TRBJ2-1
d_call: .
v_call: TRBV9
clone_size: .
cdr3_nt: TGTGCCAGCAGCGTAGTATGGAACCCGGGGGATGAGCAGTTCTTC
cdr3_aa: CASSVVWNPGDEQFF

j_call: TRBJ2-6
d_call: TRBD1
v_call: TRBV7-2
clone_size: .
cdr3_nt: TGTGCCAGCAGCTTAGTGGTCGGGACAGCGTTCTCTGGGGCCAACGTCCTGACTTTC
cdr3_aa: CASSLVVGTAFSGANVLTF

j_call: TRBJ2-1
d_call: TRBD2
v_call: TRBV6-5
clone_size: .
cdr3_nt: TGTGCCAGCACCCACCAGGCGGGGGGTGCGGATGAGCAGTTCTTC
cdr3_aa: CASTHQAGGADEQFF

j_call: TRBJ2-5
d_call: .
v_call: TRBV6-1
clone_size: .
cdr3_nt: TGTGCCAGCAGTGAACCCGGGGCTTGGACCCAGTACTTC
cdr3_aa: CASSEPGAWTQYF